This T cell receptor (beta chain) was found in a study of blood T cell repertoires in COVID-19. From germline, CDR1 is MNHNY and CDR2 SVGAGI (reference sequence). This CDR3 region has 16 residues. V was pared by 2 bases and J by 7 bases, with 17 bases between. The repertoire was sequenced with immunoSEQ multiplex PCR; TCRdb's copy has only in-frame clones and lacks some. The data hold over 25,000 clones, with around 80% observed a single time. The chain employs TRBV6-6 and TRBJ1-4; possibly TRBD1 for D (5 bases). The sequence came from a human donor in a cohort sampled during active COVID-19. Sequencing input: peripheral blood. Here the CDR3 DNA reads TGTGCCAGCAGTTACATCCCGGGTGGGGGGGGTGAAAAACTGTTTTTT. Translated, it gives CASSYIPGGGGEKLFF.